The source of this TCR beta chain is a study of breast tumors, draining lymph nodes, adjacent tissues. CDR1 is MNHEY, CDR2 SMNVEV, per germline (reference sequence). This CDR3 spans 14 amino acids. Deletions cut 5 bases from V and 8 bases from J, with 18 bases between. Samples came from axillary lymph nodes draining the breast cancer. This clonotype showed up many times. TCRdb re-called the multiplex PCR reads with MiXCR, one entry per CDR3 protein. The table lists approximately 90,000 distinct CDR3 sequences, over 25% of them singletons. This receptor was obtained from a female donor with breast cancer. Some clones in this sample may be carry-over from other donors' samples. This chain joins TRBV27 and TRBJ1-2; the D is unclear. Sequenced material: axillary lymph node tissue. The CDR3 sequence is CASSPSGGMMGYTF. For the CDR3, the DNA is TGTGCCAGCAGTCCCTCGGGTGGGATGATGGGCTACACCTTC.